This TCR beta chain was identified in a study of blood T cell repertoires in COVID-19. Across the whole study: Donors in the United States, Italy and Spain gave samples during acute or convalescent COVID-19. T cells, B-cell-depleted T cells, or PBMCs provided the cDNA or gDNA that served as material.

Germline CDR1 is SEHNR and CDR2 is FQNEAQ (reference sequence). Trimming pared 5 bases from V and 5 bases from J, leaving 16 bases between. This CDR3 contains 14 residues. In the study's own analysis: Reference gene primer amplification gave estimated nucleated cell counts. Generated by immunoSEQ multiplex PCR, the TCRdb table keeps only in-frame clones and is missing some. V and J calls plus clone size are reproduced from that table; the DNA served to infer D and trimming. The top ten clones hold roughly 3.9% of a sample with under 200,000 clones, roughly 87% of them seen once. This clone was seen only once.

The chain employs TRBV7-9 and TRBJ2-7, with a tentative D call TRBD1 (7 bases). The TCR was taken from a woman in her sixties who had recovered from COVID-19. Material for sequencing was peripheral blood. The CDR3 loop reads CASSQQGGFHEQYF. The CDR3 DNA is TGTGCCAGCAGCCAGCAGGGGGGCTTCCACGAGCAGTACTTC.